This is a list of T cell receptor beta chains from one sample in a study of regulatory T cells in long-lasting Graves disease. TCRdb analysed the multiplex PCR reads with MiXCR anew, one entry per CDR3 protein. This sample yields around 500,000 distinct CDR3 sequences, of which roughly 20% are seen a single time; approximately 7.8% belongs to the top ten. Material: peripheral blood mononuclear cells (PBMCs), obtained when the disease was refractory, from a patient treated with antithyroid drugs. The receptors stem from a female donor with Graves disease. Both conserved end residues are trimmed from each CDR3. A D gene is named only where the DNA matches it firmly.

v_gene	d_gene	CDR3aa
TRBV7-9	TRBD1	ASSFVQGDAF
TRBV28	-	ASVRTDYNEQF
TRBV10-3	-	AISATQEIETQY
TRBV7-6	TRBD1	ASSLTGAHEQY
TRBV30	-	AWSDPRDTIYEQY
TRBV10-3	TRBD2	AITQGGNTQY
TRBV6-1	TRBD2	ASSEFRTRNTGELF
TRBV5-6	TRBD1	ASSETTGGAETQY
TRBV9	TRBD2	ASSESVASGREQY
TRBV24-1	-	ATSDPGGRTYNEQF
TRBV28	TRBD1	ASPLPGGFGENTEAF
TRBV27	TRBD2	ASSFRLAGGLEQTGELF
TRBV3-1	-	ASRQETQY
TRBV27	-	ASSLSVGQQETQY
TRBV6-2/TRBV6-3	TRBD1	ASSLRTGLGLDSNQPQH
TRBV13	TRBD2	ASSLGQLAGEQY
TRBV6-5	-	ASSYVGSYETQY
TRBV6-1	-	ASSDRMVWVMGYNEQF
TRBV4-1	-	ASSPVQFYGYT
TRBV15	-	ATSRDKGDYYGYT
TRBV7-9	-	ASSFSTGPQPQH
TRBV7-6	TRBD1	ASSLRTGGEQY
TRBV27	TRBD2	ASSRTPRLAPYEQY